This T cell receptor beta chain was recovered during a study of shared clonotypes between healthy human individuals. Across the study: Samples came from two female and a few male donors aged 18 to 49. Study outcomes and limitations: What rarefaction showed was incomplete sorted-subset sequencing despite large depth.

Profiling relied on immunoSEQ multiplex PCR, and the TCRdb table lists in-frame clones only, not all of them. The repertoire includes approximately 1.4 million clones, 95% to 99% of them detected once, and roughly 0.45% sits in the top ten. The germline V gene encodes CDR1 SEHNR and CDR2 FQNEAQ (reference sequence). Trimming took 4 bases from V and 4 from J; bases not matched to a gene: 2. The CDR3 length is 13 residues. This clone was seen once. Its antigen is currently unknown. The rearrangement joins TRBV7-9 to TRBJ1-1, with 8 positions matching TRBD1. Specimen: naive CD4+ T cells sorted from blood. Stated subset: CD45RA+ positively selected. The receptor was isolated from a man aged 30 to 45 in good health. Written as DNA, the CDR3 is TGTGCCAGCAGCTCCGGGACAGGCACTGAAGCTTTCTTT. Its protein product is CASSSGTGTEAFF.